Following are 19 T cell receptor beta chains from one sample sequenced in a study of lymphopenia after photon versus proton radiotherapy. Sequencing was performed with immunoSEQ multiplex PCR; in TCRdb, only in-frame clones are kept and a portion is missing. This table holds 83,000 or so clones, around 88% found once. The source material was peripheral blood, sampled from a patient treated with proton-based radiotherapy. The receptors derive from a man in his 60s with pancreatic cancer.

The V call is TRBV10-3, the J call TRBJ2-7, with 12 bases matching TRBD2. Trimming removed 6 bases from V and 3 bases from J; junction bases left unmatched: 6. This CDR3 is 15 amino acids long. Germline CDR1 is ENHRY and CDR2 is SYGVKD. CDR3 sequence: CAIRETSGGHYEQYF. CDR3 nucleotide sequence: TGTGCCATCAGGGAGACTAGCGGGGGACACTACGAGCAGTACTTC.

The V call is TRBV7-8, the J call TRBJ2-2, with TRBD1 identical over 8 bases. With V trimmed by 0 bases and J by 6 bases, 12 bases remained unmatched. Per germline, CDR1 SGHVS and CDR2 FQNEAQ. The CDR3 length is 18 residues. This CDR3 is CASSLALYDRGLAGELFF. The CDR3 coding sequence is TGTGCCAGCAGCTTAGCGTTATATGACAGGGGTTTGGCCGGGGAGCTGTTTTTT.

This chain uses TRBV2 with TRBJ2-3, with 7 bases identical to TRBD2. In germline, CDR1 is SNHLY, CDR2 FYNNEI. After removal of 7 bases from V and 3 bases from J, the junction contained 4 bases not matched to a gene. This CDR3 contains 13 residues. The CDR3 DNA reads TGTGCCAGCACCGTACTAGCGACAGATACGCAGTATTTT. It codes for CASTVLATDTQYF.

V gene TRBV7-2 combines with J gene TRBJ1-5; D gene uncertain. This CDR3 comprises 14 residues. Trimming pared 4 bases from V and 9 bases from J, leaving 16 bases between. CDR1 and CDR2 (germline): SGHTA, FQGNSA. CDR3 in amino acids: CASSSGPLTLPQHF. Written as DNA, the CDR3 is TGTGCCAGCAGCTCAGGACCGTTGACGCTGCCCCAGCATTTT.

The chain combines TRBV30 with TRBJ2-1, with TRBD2 matching 10 bases. V lost 1 base to trimming and J lost 8 bases; unmatched junction nucleotides: 17. CDR1 and CDR2 from the germline V gene are GTSNPN and SVGIG (reference sequence). There are 18 residues in the CDR3. This chain's CDR3 is CAWSATSGNLPGVDEQFF. The DNA of the CDR3 is TGTGCCTGGAGTGCCACTAGCGGGAATTTACCCGGCGTAGATGAGCAGTTCTTC.

This clone was found once. The chain carries TRBV5-4 and TRBJ2-5; D possibly corresponds to TRBD2 (5 bases). Trimming stripped 0 bases from V and 4 bases from J, with 16 bases between. The germline gives CDR1 SGHNT, CDR2 YYREEE (reference sequence). The CDR3 length is 16 residues. The CDR3 reads CASSLGNAGVAETQYF. CDR3 in DNA: TGTGCCAGCAGCTTGGGCAACGCCGGGGTTGCAGAGACCCAGTACTTC.

For this clone: Distinct nucleotide sequences in the sample also encode this CDR3. The V and J genes are TRBV6-4 and TRBJ2-3; D is uncertain. The CDR3 length is 13 residues. Germline assignment: CDR1 MRHNA and CDR2 SNTAGT. V gave up 0 bases and J gave up 5 bases, with 6 bases separating them. CDR3 sequence reads: CASSDSRGDTQYF. The CDR3 nucleotides are TGTGCCAGCAGTGACTCAAGAGGAGATACGCAGTATTTT.

The chain has TRBV13 and TRBJ2-2; the match to TRBD1 covers 8 bases. The V gene's germline CDR1 is PRHDT and CDR2 FYEKMQ (reference sequence). V lost 6 bases to trimming and J lost 1 base; unmatched junction nucleotides: 4. This CDR3 region has 15 residues. CDR3 bases: TGTGCCAGCAGTTCACAGGGGGTGAACACCGGGGAGCTGTTTTTT. Amino acid sequence: CASSSQGVNTGELFF.

In this sample, this clone turned up a few times. The same CDR3 can be traced to other DNA sequences in this sample. The gene calls are TRBV18 and TRBJ2-7; the D is unclear. The germline V and J ends were trimmed by 3 bases and 4 bases, with 10 bases remaining between them. From germline, CDR1 is KGHSH and CDR2 LQKENI. This CDR3 is 13 amino acids long. The CDR3 sequence is CASSPLEAYEQYF. CDR3 DNA: TGTGCCAGCTCACCCCTCGAGGCATACGAGCAGTACTTC.

The V call is TRBV9, the J call TRBJ2-4; 9 bases are shared with TRBD1. This CDR3 region has 15 residues. The germline V gene has CDR1 SGDLS and CDR2 YYNGEE. The V gene end was trimmed by 2 bases and the J gene end by 8 bases; junction bases not matched to a gene: 8. CDR3 in DNA: TGTGCCAGCAGCGTTTCCGGGACAGGGATTGACATTCAGTACTTC. It translates to CASSVSGTGIDIQYF.

The chain employs TRBV14 and TRBJ2-7; D possibly corresponds to TRBD1 (6 bases). This CDR3 region has 14 residues. V was pared by 5 bases and J by 1 base, with 12 bases between. The germline CDR1 and CDR2 sequences are SGHDN and FVKESK. CDR3: CASSWFTGSYEQYF. The DNA for the CDR3 is TGTGCCAGCAGCTGGTTTACAGGGTCCTACGAGCAGTACTTC.

The CDR3 bases are TGTGCCAGCAGTTTATGGGGGACAGGGGGTCAAAAACTGTTTTTT. This translates into CASSLWGTGGQKLFF. The chain joins TRBV28 to TRBJ1-4; 11 bases align to TRBD1. CDR1 and CDR2 (germline): MDHEN, SYDVKM. The CDR3 consists of 15 residues. J gave up 9 bases and V 0 bases, and 3 bases lay outside the gene matches.

This clone was seen a single time. The chain joins TRBV6-5 to TRBJ2-7; D may be TRBD1 (6 bases). The length of the CDR3 is 13 residues. Germline CDR1 and CDR2: MNHEY and SVGAGI. V lost 4 bases and J lost 2, with 9 bases in between. The CDR3 reads CASSSRGPYEQYF. In nucleotides, the CDR3 is TGTGCCAGCAGTTCCAGGGGTCCCTACGAGCAGTACTTC.

The chain employs TRBV28 and TRBJ1-1, with D possibly matching TRBD1 (6 bases). The CDR3 runs 15 residues. CDR1 MDHEN and CDR2 SYDVKM come from the germline V gene. V lost 4 bases and J 1 base, leaving 13 bases between the germline ends. CDR3 nucleotide sequence: TGTGCCAGCAGTTCACCAACAGGGCCGAACACTGAAGCTTTCTTT. Its translation: CASSSPTGPNTEAFF.

This clone turned up a few times. The CDR3 is CASSDQYRNQPQHF. For the CDR3, the DNA is TGTGCCAGCAGTGACCAGTATCGGAATCAGCCCCAGCATTTT. The J gene is TRBJ1-5, the V gene TRBV2; D is uncertain. Germline V gene data show CDR1 as SNHLY and CDR2 as FYNNEI. CDR3 length equals 14 residues. The V end lost 3 bases, the J end lost 4 bases, and 10 bases lay between the germline ends.

The chain couples TRBV6-4 to TRBJ1-1, with a possible D match to TRBD1 (5 bases). V was clipped by 0 bases and J by 11 bases, with 13 bases between them. The CDR3 runs 13 residues. The V gene's germline CDR1 is MRHNA and CDR2 SNTAGT. CDR3 DNA: TGTGCCAGCAGTGACTCGATGGGCAGGGAGGCTTTCTTT. It codes for CASSDSMGREAFF.

The chain combines TRBV27 with TRBJ1-5; D gene unclear. Germline V gene data show CDR1 as MNHEY and CDR2 as SMNVEV (reference sequence). The CDR3 covers 13 residues. V was clipped by 2 bases and J by 5 bases, with 7 bases between them. CDR3 protein: CASSLAAHQPQHF. CDR3 nucleotides: TGTGCCAGCAGTTTAGCGGCCCATCAGCCCCAGCATTTT.

This sequence joins TRBV4-1 and TRBJ2-5; 7 nucleotides match TRBD1. The CDR3 length is 15 residues. Germline trimming cut 2 bases from V and 5 bases from J; bases unmatched to any gene: 8. Germline lookup yields CDR1 MGHRA and CDR2 YSYEKL. Here the CDR3 DNA reads TGCGCCAGCAGCCAACCGAAGGGGGCTTGGGAGACCCAGTACTTC. Translated: CASSQPKGAWETQYF.

CDR3 nucleotide sequence: TGTGCCAGCAGCTTAGACGGGGAGGCCTACAATGAGCAGTTCTTC. It codes for CASSLDGEAYNEQFF. V and J are TRBV11-3 and TRBJ2-1, with D possibly being TRBD2 (6 bases). The germline V gene has CDR1 SGHNT and CDR2 YENEEA. The CDR3 loop spans 15 amino acids. V lost 0 bases and J lost 2, with 8 bases in between.